The present TCR beta chain was sequenced within a study of T cell responses to AZD1222 COVID-19 vaccine. At the level of the study: Second-dose intervals of approximately 4 or approximately 12 weeks were pooled. Whole-study findings and limits: CD4 TCRs linked to vaccination spanned spike, dominating at 160-218 and 743-854.

Comments on this clone: The antigen is not known.

Assay: immunoSEQ multiplex PCR; the TCRdb copy retains only in-frame clones and omits some. Of some 100,000 clones detected, 80% to 95% appear once; the ten largest clones hold 1.5% to 2%. Germline values: CDR1 SGHKS, CDR2 YYEKEE (reference sequence). The CDR3 is made up of 13 amino acids. V dropped 3 bases and J dropped 1 base, with 7 bases sitting between them. The chain has TRBV5-5 and TRBJ1-1; D not resolved. Source: peripheral blood, taken on day 0 of AZD1222 vaccination. The clonotype originates from an adult in good health. The CDR3 nucleotides read TGTGCCAGCAGCTCGGACTGGAACACTGAAGCTTTCTTT. It specifies CASSSDWNTEAFF.